Presented here are 23 T cell receptor beta chains from one specimen sequenced in a study of T cells after posttransplantation cyclophosphamide. Generated by immunoSEQ multiplex PCR, the TCRdb table keeps only in-frame clones and is missing some. The sample records fewer than 55,000 clones, around 94% being singletons. Sequenced sample: PBMCs. The receptors were gathered from a woman aged 25 to 39 in good health and a related stem cell transplant donor.

This clone was found once. The chain employs TRBV27 and TRBJ2-1; D uncertain. This CDR3 region has 14 residues. Trimming shortened V by 4 bases and J by 4 bases, and 11 bases separated the two germline ends. Germline V gene lookup returns CDR1 MNHEY and CDR2 SMNVEV (reference sequence). The CDR3 coding sequence is TGTGCCAGCAGTTCACCCCCACTTTACAATGAGCAGTTCTTC. As protein: CASSSPPLYNEQFF.

J is TRBJ2-4 and V is TRBV10-3, with 12 positions matching TRBD1. Looked up from germline, CDR1 is ENHRY and CDR2 is SYGVKD. With 8 bases clipped from V and 0 bases from J, the junction kept 2 bases outside the gene matches. The CDR3 totals 15 residues. Here the CDR3 reads CAIGGQGAAKNIQYF. The CDR3 coding sequence is TGTGCCATCGGGGGACAGGGGGCAGCCAAAAACATTCAGTACTTC.

The chain links TRBV19 to TRBJ1-2; 9 nucleotides line up with TRBD1. This CDR3 comprises 14 residues. Germline V CDR1 and CDR2: LNHDA, SQIVND (reference sequence). The V and J ends lost 6 bases and 3 bases, in that order; junction bases with no gene match: 5. CDR3: CASRNRGLDYGYTF. CDR3 DNA sequence: TGTGCCAGTAGAAACAGGGGGCTTGACTATGGCTACACCTTC.

The CDR3 bases are TGTGCCAGCAGCTTAGAGATCGGGCAGGGTGAGCAGTACTTC. It specifies CASSLEIGQGEQYF. The rearrangement joins TRBV7-9 to TRBJ2-7; weak D call: TRBD1 (5 bases). V lost 1 base and J 7 bases, leaving 14 bases between the germline ends. Germline assignment: CDR1 SEHNR and CDR2 FQNEAQ (reference sequence). CDR3 size: 14 residues.

The chain carries TRBV10-3 and TRBJ1-2, with 11 bases that match TRBD1. The CDR3 spans 14 residues. The junction had 4 bases not matched to a gene; V was cut back by 4 bases and J by 6 bases. CDR1 is ENHRY and CDR2 is SYGVKD in the germline V gene. The CDR3, as DNA: TGTGCCATCAGTGGCCTGGACAGGGGGCATGGCTACACCTTC. Its protein is CAISGLDRGHGYTF.

The chain has TRBV2 and TRBJ1-5, with TRBD1 matching over 7 bases. V gave up 5 bases and J gave up 0 bases; unmatched junction bases: 1. CDR3 length equals 14 residues. Germline CDR1 is SNHLY and CDR2 is FYNNEI. CDR3 sequence reads: CASSWDSSNQPQHF. As DNA, the CDR3 is TGTGCCAGCAGTTGGGACAGTAGCAATCAGCCCCAGCATTTT.

CDR3 DNA: TGTGCCAGCAGCTTTTCAGGCCAGGGTGCCCACGAGCAGTACTTC. As protein: CASSFSGQGAHEQYF. This chain joins TRBV5-8 and TRBJ2-7, with D maybe TRBD1 (5 bases). The ends were cut back, 2 bases at V and 5 bases at J, with 17 bases in the middle. The CDR3 spans 15 residues. Germline loops: CDR1 SGHTS, CDR2 YDEGEE.

V gene TRBV28 combines with J gene TRBJ1-2; 9 nucleotides match TRBD1. The CDR3 sequence is 16 residues long. Germline assignment: CDR1 MDHEN and CDR2 SYDVKM. V shed 4 bases and J 4 bases; nucleotides not matched to a gene: 10. In nucleotides, the CDR3 is TGTGCCAGCAGTTCCATCACAGGGGGCGGGAGCTATGGCTACACCTTC. The encoded protein is CASSSITGGGSYGYTF.

CDR3 protein: CASSSDPGQTQHF. CDR3 nucleotides: TGTGCCAGCAGCTCCGACCCTGGACAGACTCAGCATTTT. V is TRBV7-2 and J is TRBJ1-5, with TRBD1 as a possible D gene (6 bases). The CDR3 covers 13 residues. The V end was cut by 4 bases, the J end by 13 bases, with 17 bases between. CDR1 is SGHTA and CDR2 is FQGNSA in the germline V gene.

The chain is built from TRBV6-5 and TRBJ1-1, with 7 nucleotides matching TRBD1. Germline-derived CDR1 and CDR2 are MNHEY and SVGAGI. J lost 10 bases, V lost 6 bases, and 8 bases had no gene match. CDR3 length: 12 amino acids. In nucleotides, the CDR3 is TGTGCCAGCAGCAACCACAGGGGCCGAGCTTTCTTT. Translation: CASSNHRGRAFF.

The chain recombines TRBV6-5 with TRBJ2-4, with TRBD1 as a possible D gene (6 bases). The CDR3 consists of 15 residues. Trimming stripped 5 bases from V and 0 bases from J, with 11 bases between. Germline CDR1 MNHEY, CDR2 SVGAGI. CDR3 amino acids: CASSTQGLAKNIQYF. The DNA for the CDR3 is TGTGCCAGCAGTACCCAGGGGCTAGCCAAAAACATTCAGTACTTC.

About this clone itself: Germline is not matched at one junction end, which may reflect a read error. This chain links TRBV7-6 with TRBJ2-7; D is perhaps TRBD2 (6 bases). The CDR3 has 15 residues. Germline values: CDR1 SGHVS, CDR2 FNYEAQ. Written as DNA, the CDR3 is TGTGCCAGCAGCTTATCCGGGGGACCCTCCAACGAGCAGTACTTC. Translation: CASSLSGGPSNEQYF.

The rearrangement uses TRBV10-3 and TRBJ1-1; the D gene is possibly TRBD1 (5 bases). CDR3 length equals 15 residues. The germline CDR1 and CDR2 sequences are ENHRY and SYGVKD. The V and J ends lost 3 bases and 5 bases respectively, with 16 bases between them. The CDR3 protein is CAISDWGNERTEAFF. For the CDR3, the DNA is TGTGCCATCAGTGACTGGGGCAACGAGAGGACTGAAGCTTTCTTT.

This chain joins TRBV7-8 and TRBJ1-1, with a weak D call TRBD1 (6 bases). Trimming left V 3 bases short and J 6 bases short, with 14 bases between. From germline, CDR1 is SGHVS and CDR2 FQNEAQ. CDR3 length: 14 amino acids. The CDR3 reads CASSLATGRPEAFF. The CDR3 DNA reads as TGTGCCAGCAGCTTGGCCACAGGGCGCCCTGAAGCTTTCTTT.

The rearrangement uses TRBV5-5 and TRBJ2-3; TRBD2 might be the D (5 bases). Germline V gives CDR1 SGHKS, CDR2 YYEKEE (reference sequence). The V gene lost 3 bases and the J gene lost 0 bases, with 8 bases spanning the gap. CDR3 size: 14 residues. The CDR3 nucleotides are TGTGCCAGCAGCTGGCGGACTAGCACAGATACGCAGTATTTT. Protein: CASSWRTSTDTQYF.

The rearrangement joins TRBV10-3 to TRBJ1-5; 7 positions agree with TRBD1. V shed 6 bases and J 11 bases; nucleotides not matched to a gene: 16. Germline V gene data show CDR1 as ENHRY and CDR2 as SYGVKD. This CDR3 has 15 amino acids. For the CDR3, the DNA is TGTGCCATCAGGGAAGGGACAGACCCAACTATGGCCCAGCATTTT. Translated, it gives CAIREGTDPTMAQHF.

This clone showed up just once. The rearrangement joins TRBV7-2 to TRBJ2-5; 8 nucleotides match TRBD2. The CDR3 is 14 amino acids. V trimming: 7 bases; J trimming: 4 bases; junction bases outside the gene matches: 8. Looked up from germline, CDR1 is SGHTA and CDR2 is FQGNSA. This CDR3 is CASTGAGGGETQYF. The CDR3 DNA sequence: TGTGCCAGCACCGGGGCGGGGGGCGGAGAGACCCAGTACTTC.

V is TRBV7-9 and J is TRBJ2-2, with 11 bases fitting TRBD2. V lost 5 bases and J lost 6; bases outside the gene matches: 11. There are 17 residues in the CDR3. From germline, CDR1 is SEHNR and CDR2 FQNEAQ (reference sequence). CDR3 protein: CASSPPFSGGAPGELFF. Here the CDR3 DNA reads TGTGCCAGCAGCCCTCCTTTTAGCGGGGGGGCCCCCGGGGAGCTGTTTTTT.

V is TRBV4-3 and J is TRBJ2-5; possibly TRBD1 for D (5 bases). This CDR3 contains 15 residues. V was cut by 0 bases and J by 7 bases, with 15 bases left in between. Germline CDR1 is LGHNA and CDR2 is YSLEER. CDR3 sequence reads: CASSQEGANLGTQYF. The CDR3 DNA reads TGCGCCAGCAGCCAAGAAGGGGCAAACTTGGGGACCCAGTACTTC.

This clone showed up just a few times. The chain combines TRBV5-8 with TRBJ1-1; no clear D. Germline CDR1 and CDR2: SGHTS and YDEGEE. V was shortened by 1 base and J by 1 base, with 5 bases between the two germline ends. The CDR3 loop spans 13 amino acids. CDR3 protein: CASSLTGNTEAFF. CDR3 nucleotide sequence: TGTGCCAGCAGCTTGACGGGGAACACTGAAGCTTTCTTT. The variable domain in full, with the rest retrieved from reference TRBV5-8 and TRBJ1-1, is EAGVTQSPTHLIKTRGQQATLRCSPISGHTSVYWYQQALGLGLQFLLWYDEGEERNRGNFPPRFSGRQFPNYSSELNVNALELEDSALYLCASSLTGNTEAFFGQGTRLTVV.

CDR3 residues: CASRKQGTSGNTIYF. The CDR3, as DNA: TGTGCCAGCAGAAAACAGGGGACCTCTGGAAACACCATATATTTT. The chain has TRBV6-5 and TRBJ1-3; 7 nucleotides align to TRBD1. Germline V gives CDR1 MNHEY, CDR2 SVGAGI. After removal of 6 bases from V and 0 bases from J, the junction contained 5 bases not matched to a gene. The CDR3 contains 15 residues.

The CDR3 spells CASSPAGTGGVYEQYF. The DNA of the CDR3 is TGTGCCAGCAGCCCTGCCGGGACAGGGGGCGTCTACGAGCAGTACTTC. The chain recombines TRBV7-2 with TRBJ2-7, with 12 bases lining up with TRBD1. The V segment lost 5 bases and the J segment 3 bases; nucleotides outside the gene matches: 8. Per germline, CDR1 SGHTA and CDR2 FQGNSA. The length of the CDR3 is 16 residues.

J is TRBJ2-5 and V is TRBV27; 11 bases align to TRBD2. The V segment lost 5 bases and the J segment 4 bases; nucleotides outside the gene matches: 9. Germline V gene data show CDR1 as MNHEY and CDR2 as SMNVEV (reference sequence). This CDR3 is 16 amino acids long. The CDR3 nucleotides are TGTGCCAGCAGTGAAGACCTAGCGGGGGGCGGAGAGACCCAGTACTTC. Translation gives CASSEDLAGGGETQYF.